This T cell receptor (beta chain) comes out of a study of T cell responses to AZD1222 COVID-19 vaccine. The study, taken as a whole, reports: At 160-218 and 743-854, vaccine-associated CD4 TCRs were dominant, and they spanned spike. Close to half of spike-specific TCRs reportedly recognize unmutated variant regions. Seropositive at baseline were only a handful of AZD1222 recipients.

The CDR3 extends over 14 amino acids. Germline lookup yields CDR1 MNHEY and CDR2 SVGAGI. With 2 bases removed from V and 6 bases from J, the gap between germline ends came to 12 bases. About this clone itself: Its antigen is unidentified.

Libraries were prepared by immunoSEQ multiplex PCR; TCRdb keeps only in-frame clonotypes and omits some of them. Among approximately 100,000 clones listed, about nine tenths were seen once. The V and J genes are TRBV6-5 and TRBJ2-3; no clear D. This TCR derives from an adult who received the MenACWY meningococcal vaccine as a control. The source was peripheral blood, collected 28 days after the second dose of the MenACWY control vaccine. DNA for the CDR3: TGTGCCAGCAGTTACGCTGGCTCTAGGGATACGCAGTATTTT. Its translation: CASSYAGSRDTQYF.